Described below is a single T cell receptor (beta chain) sequence and its context. The data originate from a study of blood T cell repertoires in COVID-19. Study-wide context: Spain, Italy and the United States supplied samples that represented acute and convalescent COVID-19.

Per the authors' pipeline: Estimates of nucleated cell counts were drawn from the amplification of reference gene primers. TCRdb keeps only in-frame clones here, not all; method: immunoSEQ multiplex PCR. V, J and clone size derive from that table, while D and trimming were established from the DNA sequence. The sample holds roughly 200,000 clones; approximately 85% are singletons and the top ten take 8.2%. The germline V gene encodes CDR1 SGHTS and CDR2 YDEGEE. The CDR3 extends over 14 amino acids. The trim removed 4 bases at V and 7 bases at J, leaving 9 bases unmatched. Those enrolled in Seattle joined during active infection and were followed longitudinally afterward.

The chain uses TRBV5-8 and TRBJ1-2; 8 nucleotides line up with TRBD1. This sequence was found in an elderly woman with COVID-19, enrolled during active disease. The specimen sequenced was peripheral blood. The CDR3 region is CASSIDRGRFGYTF. CDR3 sequence (DNA): TGTGCCAGCAGCATTGACAGGGGACGTTTTGGCTACACCTTC.